The clone carrying this T cell receptor beta chain was counted only a few times. Its antigen is as yet unknown. This specimen belongs to a study of CD8 T cells in ankylosing spondylitis. Construction of TCR beta libraries was performed using quantitative 5'-RACE with molecular barcodes. TCRdb re-analysed the 5' RACE reads in MiXCR, keeping a single row per CDR3 protein. The profile shows under 450,000 distinct CDR3 sequences, 20% of them singletons. Germline CDR1 reads MDHEN; CDR2 reads SYDVKM. The CDR3 sequence is 13 residues long. V was trimmed by 2 bases and J by 9 bases, leaving 11 bases between them. Study-level results: There was reportedly significant enrichment of clones that were disease-linked in matched ankylosing spondylitis synovial fluid. Blood of patients with ankylosing spondylitis appeared to be characterized by a TCR beta motif of 8 or 9 highly homologous variants.

What was sequenced was blood, either unsorted or a sorted T cell fraction (not recorded which). The V call is TRBV28, the J call TRBJ2-1; no reliable D call. This TCR derives from a male donor with ankylosing spondylitis or in good health (not recorded which). CDR3 in DNA: TGTGCCAGCAGTTTACCCTACCGAGGTGAGCAGTTCTTC. Its protein is CASSLPYRGEQFF.